In its sample, the clone carrying this TCR beta chain was seen a few times. This sample was included in a study of T-cell memory formation after mild COVID-19. Turning to the study itself: The TCR clusters were mostly specific to one donor.

One entry per CDR3 protein, called by TCRdb with MiXCR from the 5' RACE reads. This repertoire shows 190,000 or so distinct CDR3 sequences, around a fifth found once; its top ten account for roughly 24%. The CDR3 runs to 14 residues. Trimming removed 1 base at V and 6 bases at J, with 7 bases between. The germline CDR1 and CDR2 sequences are MNHNS and SASEGT. The TCR comes from an adult woman who had mild COVID-19 (a few samples of this study predate the infection). Cell type and time point are not known. The sequenced sample consisted of PBMCs or a T cell subset sorted from them (not recorded which). V gene TRBV6-1 combines with J gene TRBJ1-6, with D perhaps TRBD1 (5 bases). The CDR3 sequence: CASSEGGSNSPLHF. Here the CDR3 DNA reads TGTGCCAGCAGTGAAGGGGGGTCTAATTCACCCCTCCACTTT.